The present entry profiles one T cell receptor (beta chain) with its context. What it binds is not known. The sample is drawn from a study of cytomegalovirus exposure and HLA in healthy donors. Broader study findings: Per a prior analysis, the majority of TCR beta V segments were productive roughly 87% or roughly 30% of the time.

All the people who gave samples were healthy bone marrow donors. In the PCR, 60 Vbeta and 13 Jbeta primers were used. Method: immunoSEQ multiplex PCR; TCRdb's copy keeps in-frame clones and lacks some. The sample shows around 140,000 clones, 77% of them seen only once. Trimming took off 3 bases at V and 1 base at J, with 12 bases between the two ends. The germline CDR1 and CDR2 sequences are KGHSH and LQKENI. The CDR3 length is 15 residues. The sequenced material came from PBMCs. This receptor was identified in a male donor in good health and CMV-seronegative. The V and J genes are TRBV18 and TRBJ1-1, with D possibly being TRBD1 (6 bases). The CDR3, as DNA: TGTGCCAGCTCACCGCCCGGGACAACGAACACTGAAGCTTTCTTT. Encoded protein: CASSPPGTTNTEAFF.